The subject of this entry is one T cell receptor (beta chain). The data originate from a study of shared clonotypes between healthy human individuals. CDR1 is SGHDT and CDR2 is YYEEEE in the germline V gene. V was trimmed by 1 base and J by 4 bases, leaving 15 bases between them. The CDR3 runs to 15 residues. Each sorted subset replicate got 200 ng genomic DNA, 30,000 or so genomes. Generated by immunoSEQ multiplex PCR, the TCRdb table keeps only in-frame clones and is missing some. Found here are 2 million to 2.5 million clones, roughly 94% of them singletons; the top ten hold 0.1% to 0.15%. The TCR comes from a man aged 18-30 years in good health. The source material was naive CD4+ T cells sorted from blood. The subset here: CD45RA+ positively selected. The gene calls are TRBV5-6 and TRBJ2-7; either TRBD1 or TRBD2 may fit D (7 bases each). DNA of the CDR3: TGTGCCAGCAGCTTGCGCGACAGGGAGGGATACGAGCAGTACTTC. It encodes CASSLRDREGYEQYF.